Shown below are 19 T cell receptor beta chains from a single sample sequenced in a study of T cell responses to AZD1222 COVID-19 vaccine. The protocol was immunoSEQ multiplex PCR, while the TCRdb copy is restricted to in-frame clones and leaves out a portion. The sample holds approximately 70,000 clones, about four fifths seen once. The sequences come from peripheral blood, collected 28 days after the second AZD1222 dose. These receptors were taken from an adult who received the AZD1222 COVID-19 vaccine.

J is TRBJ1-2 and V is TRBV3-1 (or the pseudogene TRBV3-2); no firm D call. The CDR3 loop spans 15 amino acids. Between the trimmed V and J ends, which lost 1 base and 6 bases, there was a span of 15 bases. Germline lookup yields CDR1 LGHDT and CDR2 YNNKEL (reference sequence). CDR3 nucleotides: TGTGCCAGCAGCCAAGTTCTGGGAGCCTCCGATGGCTACACCTTC. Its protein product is CASSQVLGASDGYTF.

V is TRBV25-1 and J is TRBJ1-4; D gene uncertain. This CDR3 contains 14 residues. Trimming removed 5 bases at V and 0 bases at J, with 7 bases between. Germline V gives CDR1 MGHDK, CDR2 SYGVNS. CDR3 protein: CASSSGATNEKLFF. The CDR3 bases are TGTGCCAGCAGTTCCGGTGCAACTAATGAAAAACTGTTTTTT.

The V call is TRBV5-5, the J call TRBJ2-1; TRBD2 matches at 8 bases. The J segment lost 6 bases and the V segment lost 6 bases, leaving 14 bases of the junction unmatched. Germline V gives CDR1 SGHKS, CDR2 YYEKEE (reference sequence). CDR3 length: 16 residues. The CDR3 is CASNHPGGASRNEQFF. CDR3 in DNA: TGTGCCAGCAATCATCCCGGGGGGGCCTCCCGCAATGAGCAGTTCTTC.

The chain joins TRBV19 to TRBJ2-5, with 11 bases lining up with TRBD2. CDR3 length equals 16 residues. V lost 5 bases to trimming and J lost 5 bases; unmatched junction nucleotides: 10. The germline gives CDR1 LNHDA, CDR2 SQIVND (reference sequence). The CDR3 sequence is CASSPSGTSGGETQYF. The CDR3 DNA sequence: TGTGCCAGTAGTCCCTCCGGGACTAGCGGAGGGGAGACCCAGTACTTC.

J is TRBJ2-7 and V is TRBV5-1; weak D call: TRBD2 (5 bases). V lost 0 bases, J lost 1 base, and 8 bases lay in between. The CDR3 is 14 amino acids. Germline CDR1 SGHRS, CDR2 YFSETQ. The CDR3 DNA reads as TGCGCCAGCAGCTTGGTCCGGGGTTCCTACGAGCAGTACTTC. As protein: CASSLVRGSYEQYF.

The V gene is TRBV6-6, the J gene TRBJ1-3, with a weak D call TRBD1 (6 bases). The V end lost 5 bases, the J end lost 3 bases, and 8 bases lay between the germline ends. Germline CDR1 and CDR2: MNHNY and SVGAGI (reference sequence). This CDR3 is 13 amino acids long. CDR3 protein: CASSQDSGNTIYF. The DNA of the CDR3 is TGTGCCAGCAGTCAGGACAGTGGAAACACCATATATTTT.

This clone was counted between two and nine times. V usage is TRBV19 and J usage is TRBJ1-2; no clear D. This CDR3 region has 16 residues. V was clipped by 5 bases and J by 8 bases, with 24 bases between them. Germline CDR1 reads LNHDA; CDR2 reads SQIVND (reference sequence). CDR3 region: CASSHGRELNPRGYTF. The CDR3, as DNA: TGTGCCAGTAGTCACGGACGGGAACTAAACCCTAGGGGCTACACCTTC.

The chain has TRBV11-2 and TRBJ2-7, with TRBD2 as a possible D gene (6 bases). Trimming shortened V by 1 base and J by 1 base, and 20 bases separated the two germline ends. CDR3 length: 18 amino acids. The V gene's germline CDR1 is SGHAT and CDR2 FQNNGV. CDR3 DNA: TGTGCCAGCAGCTTAGGTCCCGGGGAGGCGTCCTATTCCTACGAGCAGTACTTC. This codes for CASSLGPGEASYSYEQYF.

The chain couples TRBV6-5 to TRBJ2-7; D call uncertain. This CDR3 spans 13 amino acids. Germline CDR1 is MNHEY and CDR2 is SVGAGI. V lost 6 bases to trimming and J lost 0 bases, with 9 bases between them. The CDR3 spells CASSQGSSYEQYF. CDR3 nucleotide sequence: TGTGCCAGCAGCCAAGGTAGCTCCTACGAGCAGTACTTC.

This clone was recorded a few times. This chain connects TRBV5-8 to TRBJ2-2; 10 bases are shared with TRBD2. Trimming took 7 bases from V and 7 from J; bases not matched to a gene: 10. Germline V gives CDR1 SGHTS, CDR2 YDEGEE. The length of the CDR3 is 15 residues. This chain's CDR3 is CASRYSGGVVGELFF. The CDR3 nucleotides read TGTGCCAGCCGATACAGCGGGGGGGTCGTCGGGGAGCTGTTTTTT.

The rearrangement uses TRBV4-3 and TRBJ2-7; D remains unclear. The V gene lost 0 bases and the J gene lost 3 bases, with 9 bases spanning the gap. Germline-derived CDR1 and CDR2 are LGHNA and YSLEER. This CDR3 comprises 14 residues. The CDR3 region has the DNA TGCGCCAGCAGCCAAGACGGCAGTTACTACGAGCAGTACTTC. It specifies CASSQDGSYYEQYF.

The chain's CDR3 is CASSRSGTETYEQYF. The CDR3, as DNA: TGTGCCAGCAGCCGCTCCGGGACAGAGACCTACGAGCAGTACTTC. The J gene is TRBJ2-7, the V gene TRBV7-9; 7 bases are a match to TRBD1. J was trimmed by 2 bases and V by 5 bases; bases with no gene match: 9. Germline assignment: CDR1 SEHNR and CDR2 FQNEAQ (reference sequence). CDR3 size: 15 residues.

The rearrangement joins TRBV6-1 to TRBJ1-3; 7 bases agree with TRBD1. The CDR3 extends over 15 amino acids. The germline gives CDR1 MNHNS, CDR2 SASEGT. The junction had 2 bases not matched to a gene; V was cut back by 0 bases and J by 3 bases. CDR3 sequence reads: CASSEAGDSGNTIYF. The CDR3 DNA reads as TGTGCCAGCAGTGAAGCGGGGGACAGTGGAAACACCATATATTTT.

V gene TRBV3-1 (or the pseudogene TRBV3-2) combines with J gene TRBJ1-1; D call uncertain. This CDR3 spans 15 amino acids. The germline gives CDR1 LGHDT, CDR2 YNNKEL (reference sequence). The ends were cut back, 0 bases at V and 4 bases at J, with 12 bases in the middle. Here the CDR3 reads CASSQDFDGATEAFF. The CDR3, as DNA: TGTGCCAGCAGCCAAGATTTCGACGGCGCCACTGAAGCTTTCTTT.

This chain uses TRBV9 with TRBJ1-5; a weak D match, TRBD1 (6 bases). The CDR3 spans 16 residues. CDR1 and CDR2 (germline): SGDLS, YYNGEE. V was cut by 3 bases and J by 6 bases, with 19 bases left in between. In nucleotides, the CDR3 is TGTGCCAGCAGCGGAAATTACAGGGATGGAGGTCAGCCCCAGCATTTT. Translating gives CASSGNYRDGGQPQHF.

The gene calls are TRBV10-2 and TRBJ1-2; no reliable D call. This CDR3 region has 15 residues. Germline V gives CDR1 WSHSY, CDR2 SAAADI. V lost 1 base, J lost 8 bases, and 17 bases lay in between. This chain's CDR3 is CASSEFYIINTGYTF. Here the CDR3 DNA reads TGCGCCAGCAGTGAGTTCTACATTATCAATACGGGCTACACCTTC.

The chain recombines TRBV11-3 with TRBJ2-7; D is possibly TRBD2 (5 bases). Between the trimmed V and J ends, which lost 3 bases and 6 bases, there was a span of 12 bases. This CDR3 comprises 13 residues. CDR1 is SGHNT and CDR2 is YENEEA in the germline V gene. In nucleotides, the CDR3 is TGTGCCAGCAGCTTCGTCGGGGAGTCCGAGCAGTACTTC. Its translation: CASSFVGESEQYF. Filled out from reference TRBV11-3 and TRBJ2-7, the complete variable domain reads EAGVVQSPRYKIIEKKQPVAFWCNPISGHNTLYWYLQNLGQGPELLIRYENEEAVDDSQLPKDRFSAERLKGVDSTLKIQPAELGDSAVYLCASSFVGESEQYFGPGTRLTVT.

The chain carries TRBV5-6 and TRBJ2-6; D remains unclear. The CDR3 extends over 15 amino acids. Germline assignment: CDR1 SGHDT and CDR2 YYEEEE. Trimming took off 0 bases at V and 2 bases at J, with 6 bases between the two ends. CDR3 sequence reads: CASSLAGAGANVLTF. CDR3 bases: TGTGCCAGCAGCTTGGCGGGTGCTGGGGCCAACGTCCTGACTTTC.

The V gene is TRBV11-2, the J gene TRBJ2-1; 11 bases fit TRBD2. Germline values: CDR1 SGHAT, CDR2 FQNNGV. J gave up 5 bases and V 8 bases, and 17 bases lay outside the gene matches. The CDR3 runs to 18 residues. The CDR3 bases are TGTGCCAGCCGGGGGTGGGCTAGCGGGGGGTTCTTTGACAATGAGCAGTTCTTC. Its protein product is CASRGWASGGFFDNEQFF.